The rows below give T cell receptor beta chains drawn from one sample of a study of T-cell reconstitution after alpha-beta-depleted transplantation in children. TCRdb reprocessed the PCR reads via MiXCR and lists one record per CDR3 protein. The profile covers fewer than 500,000 distinct CDR3 sequences, with roughly 43% appearing a single time and 27% taken by the ten largest. Sequenced material: PBMCs, taken before TCRalphabeta/CD19-depleted stem cell transplant. These receptors were taken from a girl aged 2-9 years with aplastic anemia, due to receive a stem cell transplant. Each CDR3 is given with its conserved first and last residue. A D gene is named only where the DNA matches it firmly. Not every row has a clone size; where given, it reads once, few, many or a size class.

CDR3aa,CDR3nt,abundance,v_gene,j_gene,d_gene
CASSLARLAVAEQYF,TGTGCCAGCAGTTTAGCGCGGCTAGCGGTTGCCGAGCAGTACTTC,NA,TRBV12-3/TRBV12-4,TRBJ2-7,TRBD2
CASSELGEDTEAFF,TGTGCCAGCAGTGAACTAGGGGAGGACACTGAAGCTTTCTTT,many,TRBV25-1,TRBJ1-1,NA
CASSAGTSGTTEQFF,TGTGCCAGCAGCGCCGGGACTAGCGGAACCACTGAGCAGTTCTTC,NA,TRBV7-2,TRBJ2-1,TRBD2
CASSQTSGTSSGANVLTF,TGCGCCAGCAGCCAGACTAGCGGGACCTCCTCTGGGGCCAACGTCCTGACTTTC,few,TRBV4-1,TRBJ2-6,TRBD2
CASSRTSGGYEQYF,TGTGCCAGCAGCCGGACTAGCGGGGGGTACGAGCAGTACTTC,many,TRBV12-3/TRBV12-4,TRBJ2-7,TRBD2
CASSSPANEKLFF,TGTGCCAGCAGTTCCCCAGCTAATGAAAAACTGTTTTTT,NA,TRBV28,TRBJ1-4,NA
CASSLEIAGEGDTQYF,TGTGCCAGCAGCTTAGAAATAGCGGGAGAGGGAGATACGCAGTATTTT,NA,TRBV11-3,TRBJ2-3,TRBD2
CASSQGGVSEQYF,TGTGCCAGCAGCCAGGGGGGGGTGAGCGAGCAGTACTTC,many,TRBV3-1,TRBJ2-7,TRBD2
CSATGQTYEQYF,TGCAGTGCTACTGGCCAGACCTACGAGCAGTACTTC,NA,TRBV20-1,TRBJ2-7,NA
CASSASLAGANTGELFF,TGTGCCAGCAGTGCCTCACTAGCGGGAGCTAACACCGGGGAGCTGTTTTTT,NA,TRBV27,TRBJ2-2,TRBD2
CASSLNGGRGGQYF,TGTGCCAGCAGCTTGAACGGGGGCCGAGGCGGGCAGTACTTC,once,TRBV5-5,TRBJ2-7,NA
CSARSGSGGVTDTQYF,TGCAGTGCTAGAAGCGGTAGCGGGGGTGTCACAGATACGCAGTATTTT,NA,TRBV20-1,TRBJ2-3,TRBD2
CASSYSKPSYEQYF,TGTGCCAGCAGTTACTCGAAACCCTCCTACGAGCAGTACTTC,NA,TRBV6-2/TRBV6-3,TRBJ2-7,NA
CASSPPVVSYYEQYF,TGTGCCAGCAGCCCCCCCGTAGTCAGTTACTACGAGCAGTACTTC,NA,TRBV7-9,TRBJ2-7,NA
CSVDRAGGPSSYNEQFF,TGCAGCGTTGACCGAGCGGGAGGGCCCAGCTCCTACAATGAGCAGTTCTTC,many,TRBV29-1,TRBJ2-1,TRBD2
CASSSRRLGPYNEQFF,TGTGCCAGCAGCTCCCGACGACTAGGCCCATACAATGAGCAGTTCTTC,once,TRBV7-2,TRBJ2-1,NA
CASSVEPENEQYF,TGTGCCAGCAGCGTAGAACCTGAGAACGAGCAGTACTTC,NA,TRBV9,TRBJ2-7,NA
CASSERIASYNEQFF,TGCGCCAGCAGCGAGCGGATAGCCTCCTACAATGAGCAGTTCTTC,few,TRBV5-1,TRBJ2-1,NA
CATSDVGTSGTGELFF,TGTGCCACCAGTGATGTCGGGACTAGCGGCACCGGGGAGCTGTTTTTT,many,TRBV24-1,TRBJ2-2,TRBD2
CASSFATSNTDTQYF,TGCGCCAGCAGCTTCGCGACTAGTAATACAGATACGCAGTATTTT,NA,TRBV5-1,TRBJ2-3,NA
CASRRWQGKSYNEQFF,TGTGCCAGCCGTCGCTGGCAGGGGAAGTCCTACAATGAGCAGTTCTTC,few,TRBV11-2,TRBJ2-1,NA
CASSSPRTGHYEQYF,TGTGCCAGCAGTTCGCCCCGGACAGGACACTACGAGCAGTACTTC,many,TRBV28,TRBJ2-7,TRBD1
CASNSGGYSNQPQHF,TGTGCCAGCAACTCAGGGGGTTATAGCAATCAGCCCCAGCATTTT,NA,TRBV7-2,TRBJ1-5,TRBD1
CASSLVNNEGEAFF,TGTGCCAGCAGCTTAGTGAACAACGAGGGTGAAGCTTTCTTT,many,TRBV7-8,TRBJ1-1,NA
CASSLYRKQETQYF,TGTGCCAGCAGTTTATACCGGAAACAAGAGACCCAGTACTTC,NA,TRBV12-3/TRBV12-4,TRBJ2-5,NA
CASRLAGGGETQYF,TGTGCCAGCAGACTAGCGGGAGGGGGAGAGACCCAGTACTTC,many,TRBV27,TRBJ2-5,TRBD2
CASTDRDLGNEQFF,TGCGCCAGCACCGACAGAGACTTGGGCAATGAGCAGTTCTTC,NA,TRBV5-1,TRBJ2-1,NA